This passage covers 2 T cell receptor beta chains from one sample sequenced in a study of breast tumors, draining lymph nodes, adjacent tissues. MiXCR, applied by TCRdb to the multiplex PCR reads, yields one record per CDR3 protein. The sample lists 200,000 to 250,000 distinct CDR3 sequences, under 40% occurring once. Axillary draining lymph nodes of breast cancer patients supplied the node samples. Sequencing was performed on axillary lymph node tissue. All receptors come from a female donor with breast cancer. Some clones in this sample may be carry-over from other donors' samples.

This clonotype was detected a few times. This CDR3 reads CAWSVGVLAGEETQYF. Written as DNA, the CDR3 is TGTGCCTGGAGTGTTGGGGTACTAGCGGGGGAAGAGACCCAGTACTTC. The chain carries TRBV30 and TRBJ2-5; 11 positions agree with TRBD2. Trimming cost V 0 bases and J 3 bases; bases outside gene matches: 6. Germline values: CDR1 GTSNPN, CDR2 SVGIG (reference sequence). This CDR3 comprises 16 residues.

In the case of this clonotype: The junction shows a germline mismatch at one end, possibly a read error. The chain links TRBV2 to TRBJ2-7, with 12 bases aligning to TRBD2. The CDR3 length is 15 residues. Germline CDR1 is SNHLY and CDR2 is FYNNEI. Here the CDR3 reads CASSDPRLAGVQQYF. CDR3 coding DNA: TGTGCCAGTAGTGATCCCAGACTAGCGGGAGTTCAGCAGTACTTC.